These 14 T cell receptor beta chains came from one sample sequenced in a study of shared clonotypes between healthy human individuals. This table comes from immunoSEQ multiplex PCR, and its TCRdb copy is limited to in-frame clones, with some not included. The sample yields about a million clones, roughly 80% seen once. The sequenced sample consisted of memory CD4+ T cells sorted from blood. The sample's subset: CD45RA-negative fraction. Every receptor here comes from a man younger than 30 in good health.

In its sample, this clone was seen a few times. The rearrangement links TRBV7-9 to TRBJ2-5; 9 bases agree with TRBD1. The junction had 6 bases not matched to a gene; V was cut back by 0 bases and J by 1 base. Germline V lookup: CDR1 SEHNR, CDR2 FQNEAQ (reference sequence). The CDR3 contains 17 residues. CDR3 nucleotides: TGTGCCAGCAGCTTAGCCCCGGGACAGGGACTCCAAGAGACCCAGTACTTC. Its protein is CASSLAPGQGLQETQYF.

V gene TRBV7-2 combines with J gene TRBJ2-7, with a tentative D call TRBD2 (6 bases). V dropped 0 bases and J dropped 6 bases, with 12 bases sitting between them. This CDR3 has 14 amino acids. The germline CDR1 and CDR2 sequences are SGHTA and FQGNSA. CDR3 region: CASSLAGLVSEQYF. The CDR3, as DNA: TGTGCCAGCAGCTTAGCGGGACTTGTTAGCGAGCAGTACTTC.

This clone was counted a single time. The chain uses TRBV25-1 and TRBJ2-3; D uncertain. The CDR3 extends over 15 amino acids. V lost 4 bases to trimming and J lost 3 bases, with 14 bases between them. Germline values: CDR1 MGHDK, CDR2 SYGVNS. CDR3 DNA sequence: TGTGCCAGCAGTGTGGCTTCATTAGGGACAGATACGCAGTATTTT. This encodes CASSVASLGTDTQYF.

The rearrangement joins TRBV4-3 to TRBJ1-2; the D gene is possibly TRBD1 (6 bases). This CDR3 is built from 15 residues. Trimming took 4 bases from V and 8 from J, leaving 20 bases between them. CDR1 and CDR2 from the germline V gene are LGHNA and YSLEER. The CDR3 nucleotides read TGCGCCAGCAGCCCACGGGCGGGGGGCACTGGGGGCTACACCTTC. Translation: CASSPRAGGTGGYTF.

The V and J genes are TRBV6-5 and TRBJ1-2, with TRBD1 matching 7 bases. This CDR3 has 12 residues. V lost 6 bases to trimming and J lost 6 bases; unmatched junction nucleotides: 4. Germline CDR1 reads MNHEY; CDR2 reads SVGAGI. CDR3 sequence: CASSLTGNGYTF. The CDR3 DNA follows: TGTGCCAGCAGCCTGACAGGGAATGGCTACACCTTC.

On this clone: This specimen includes other DNA sequences encoding the same CDR3. The rearrangement links TRBV6-5 to TRBJ2-7; 7 nucleotides agree with TRBD1. The CDR3 has 13 amino acids. Trimming took 1 base from V and 6 from J; bases not matched to a gene: 3. Looked up from germline, CDR1 is MNHEY and CDR2 is SVGAGI. The CDR3 DNA is TGTGCCAGCAGTTACTACAGGGACAGCGAGCAGTACTTC. Amino acid sequence: CASSYYRDSEQYF.

A word on this clone: Other DNA sequences of this sample code for an identical CDR3. The rearrangement joins TRBV4-1 to TRBJ2-7; maybe TRBD2 (7 bases). This CDR3 is 16 amino acids long. With 0 bases removed from V and 2 bases from J, the gap between germline ends came to 14 bases. CDR1 is MGHRA and CDR2 is YSYEKL in the germline V gene. CDR3 in DNA: TGCGCCAGCAGCCAAGATTGGGGGGGGGCCGCCTACGAGCAGTACTTC. This translates into CASSQDWGGAAYEQYF.

V and J are TRBV30 and TRBJ2-1; 8 bases align to TRBD2. Unmatched junction bases numbered 14, after V lost 8 bases and J lost 2 bases. The CDR3 is 16 residues long. Germline loops: CDR1 GTSNPN, CDR2 SVGIG (reference sequence). CDR3: CAADGAGGGTYNEQFF. The CDR3 bases are TGTGCCGCTGACGGGGCGGGAGGAGGGACCTACAATGAGCAGTTCTTC.

With regard to this clone: This CDR3 is also generated by other DNA sequences in the sample. The chain links TRBV7-2 to TRBJ1-1; perhaps TRBD1 as D (5 bases). Germline V gives CDR1 SGHTA, CDR2 FQGNSA. V gave up 0 bases and J gave up 0 bases, with 8 bases separating them. This CDR3 contains 15 residues. The CDR3 nucleotides read TGTGCCAGCAGCTTAGCGGGACGGATGAACACTGAAGCTTTCTTT. Amino acids: CASSLAGRMNTEAFF.

This clone came up once. The genes are TRBV20-1 and TRBJ2-4; D not certain. CDR3 size: 11 residues. Trimming removed 4 bases from V and 7 bases from J, with 8 bases in between. Germline CDR1 is DFQATT and CDR2 is SNEGSKA (reference sequence). In DNA, the CDR3 is TGCAGTGCTATCACTGGGAACATTCAGTACTTC. Amino acid sequence: CSAITGNIQYF.

This clone has a count of ten or more. J is TRBJ1-4 and V is TRBV6-5, with D maybe TRBD1 (5 bases). The V gene's germline CDR1 is MNHEY and CDR2 SVGAGI. Between the trimmed V and J ends, which lost 6 bases and 6 bases, there was a span of 17 bases. The length of the CDR3 is 15 residues. The CDR3 loop is CASRSRGSGYEKLFF. The DNA for the CDR3 is TGTGCCAGCAGATCACGAGGGTCAGGGTATGAAAAACTGTTTTTT.

The rearrangement links TRBV7-9 to TRBJ1-2; D remains unclear. The V end lost 2 bases, the J end lost 3 bases, and 4 bases lay between the germline ends. Germline CDR1 SEHNR, CDR2 FQNEAQ (reference sequence). The CDR3 is 12 residues long. The CDR3 sequence is CASSLNHYGYTF. The CDR3 coding sequence is TGTGCCAGCAGCTTAAACCACTATGGCTACACCTTC.

This chain joins TRBV5-1 and TRBJ2-3, with D perhaps being TRBD1 or TRBD2 (5 bases each). V was clipped by 0 bases and J by 4 bases, with 12 bases between them. Looked up from germline, CDR1 is SGHRS and CDR2 is YFSETQ. This CDR3 is built from 15 residues. The CDR3 loop reads CASSLDVRGADTQYF. In DNA form, the CDR3 reads TGCGCCAGCAGCTTGGACGTACGGGGCGCAGATACGCAGTATTTT.

The V gene is TRBV9, the J gene TRBJ2-7; the D gene is possibly TRBD1 (6 bases). Trimming stripped 3 bases from V and 0 bases from J, with 10 bases between. Germline-derived CDR1 and CDR2 are SGDLS and YYNGEE. The length of the CDR3 is 14 residues. The CDR3 DNA sequence: TGTGCCAGCAGCGCCCTACAGGGCTCCTACGAGCAGTACTTC. Residues: CASSALQGSYEQYF.